This T cell receptor beta chain was captured by sequencing in a study of T-cell reconstitution after alpha-beta-depleted transplantation in children. The V end was cut by 1 base, the J end by 4 bases, with 7 bases between. In germline, CDR1 is DFQATT, CDR2 SNEGSKA (reference sequence). The CDR3 length is 12 residues. TCRbeta library preparation incorporated unique molecular identifiers. A single record per CDR3 protein comes from TCRdb applying MiXCR to the PCR reads. The sample has about 130,000 distinct CDR3 sequences, 9.7% seen once. The J gene is TRBJ2-5, the V gene TRBV20-1; D may be TRBD2 (5 bases). Sequenced here: PBMCs, mostly from graft donor cells, sampled 180 days after TCRalphabeta/CD19-depleted stem cell transplant. The receptor was isolated from a girl less than two years old who had a stem cell transplant for combined immunodeficiency, so the T cells may come from the graft donor. CDR3 DNA sequence: TGCAGTGCTAGAGGAGGGAGAGAGACCCAGTACTTC. This encodes CSARGGRETQYF.